This T cell receptor beta chain was sequenced during a study of shared clonotypes between healthy human individuals. Data came from immunoSEQ multiplex PCR; TCRdb stores just in-frame clones and leaves some out. There are millions of clones in the sample; 90% to 95% occur only once, and 0.13% lies in the top ten. The germline V and J ends were trimmed by 6 bases and 7 bases, with 16 bases remaining between them. The CDR3 has 14 amino acids. In germline, CDR1 is MNHEY, CDR2 SVGAGI. The chain carries TRBV6-5 and TRBJ2-1, with a possible D match to TRBD2 (6 bases). This sequence was found in a man aged 18 to 30 in good health. Specimen: naive CD4+ T cells sorted from blood. Subset denoted: CD45RA+ positively selected. CDR3 nucleotides: TGTGCCAGCAGCCTCGGGAGATGGGGGAATGAGCAGTTCTTC. It translates to CASSLGRWGNEQFF.